Each of the 15 T cell receptor beta chains below was sequenced from the same sample in a study of shared clonotypes between healthy human individuals (dated by TCRdb to 2018 to 2021). Preparation of the library involved the immunoSEQ multiplex PCR assay. Held by TCRdb, this immuneACCESS table contains in-frame sequences only and omits some clones. Under half of the omission traces to an unresolved V gene where checked; the cause of the rest is unknown. In all, the sample holds approximately 1.9 million clones, and around 93% of those were seen once. Jointly, the top ten make up about 1.7% of the sample. CD8 naive samples consisted of CD45RO-negative cells that were positively selected for CCR7, yielding a CD45RA+CCR7+ population without TemRA cells. The specimen sequenced was naive CD8+ T cells from PBMCs. The cell subset or site label here, explained by the study, means: CD45RA+CCR7+. Source of these receptors: a man younger than 35 in good health. Some clones in this sample may be carry-over from other donors' samples.

The DNA of the CDR3 is TGCGCCAGCAGCCATCTAGCGGCCGGCGGGGATGGGGAGCTGTTTTTT. It translates to CASSHLAAGGDGELFF. The chain employs TRBV4-1 and TRBJ2-2, with TRBD2 matching 7 bases. V dropped 3 bases and J dropped 8; count of bases not matched to a gene: 12. Germline CDR1 and CDR2: MGHRA and YSYEKL. The CDR3 loop spans 16 amino acids.

The CDR3 region is CASSLLGTGEQYF. Written as DNA, the CDR3 is TGTGCCAGCAGTTTACTGGGGACGGGGGAGCAGTACTTC. The V gene is TRBV27, the J gene TRBJ2-7; possibly TRBD1 or TRBD2 for D (5 bases each). The ends were cut back, 2 bases at V and 7 bases at J, with 12 bases in the middle. Germline V gene sequence: CDR1 MNHEY, CDR2 SMNVEV (reference sequence). The CDR3 is 13 amino acids.

The chain recombines TRBV9 with TRBJ1-2; D unclear. The germline gives CDR1 SGDLS, CDR2 YYNGEE. Trimming shortened V by 3 bases and J by 2 bases, and 17 bases separated the two germline ends. CDR3 length: 16 residues. For the CDR3, the DNA is TGTGCCAGCAGCGCCCCCCGGACGGGAGAAAACTATGGCTACACCTTC. Translating it yields CASSAPRTGENYGYTF. Variable domain in full (rest from reference TRBV9 and TRBJ1-2): DSGVTQTPKHLITATGQRVTLRCSPRSGDLSVYWYQQSLDQGLQFLIQYYNGEERAKGNILERFSAQQFPDLHSELNLSSLELGDSALYFCASSAPRTGENYGYTFGSGTRLTVV.

The rearrangement joins TRBV6-5 to TRBJ2-7; D is unclear. The CDR3 has 13 residues. Germline V gives CDR1 MNHEY, CDR2 SVGAGI. V gave up 0 bases and J gave up 7 bases, with 10 bases separating them. The CDR3 region has the DNA TGTGCCAGCAGTTACTCCCAAGCGCGGGAGCAGTACTTC. Its translation is CASSYSQAREQYF.

The V and J genes are TRBV4-1 and TRBJ2-1; TRBD1 is a possible D gene (5 bases). Looked up from germline, CDR1 is MGHRA and CDR2 is YSYEKL. The ends were cut back, 1 base at V and 8 bases at J, with 9 bases in the middle. The CDR3 is 13 amino acids. The CDR3 coding sequence is TGCGCCAGCAGCCAAGCAGGGTCCGATGAGCAGTTCTTC. Translated, it gives CASSQAGSDEQFF.

The chain combines TRBV13 with TRBJ2-6; D unresolved. This CDR3 is built from 14 residues. Trimming pared 1 base from V and 2 bases from J, leaving 3 bases between. CDR1 PRHDT and CDR2 FYEKMQ come from the germline V gene (reference sequence). This CDR3 reads CASSLDAGANVLTF. CDR3 nucleotides: TGTGCCAGCAGCTTAGACGCTGGGGCCAACGTCCTGACTTTC.

This sequence joins TRBV19 and TRBJ2-2; 12 positions agree with TRBD2. Germline V gene sequence: CDR1 LNHDA, CDR2 SQIVND (reference sequence). Trimming took 6 bases from V and 2 from J; bases not matched to a gene: 1. The CDR3 spans 15 residues. The CDR3 loop reads CASRTSGSNTGELFF. In nucleotides, the CDR3 is TGTGCCAGTAGGACTAGCGGGAGCAACACCGGGGAGCTGTTTTTT.

This clone appeared a few times. The chain has TRBV2 and TRBJ1-5, with D maybe TRBD1 (5 bases). The V gene's germline CDR1 is SNHLY and CDR2 FYNNEI. The CDR3 has 15 amino acids. Trimming cost V 6 bases and J 5 bases, with 17 bases left between them. CDR3 protein: CASRAGSGLDQPQHF. As DNA, the CDR3 is TGTGCCAGCAGGGCGGGGTCGGGGCTCGATCAGCCCCAGCATTTT.

The V and J genes are TRBV10-3 and TRBJ2-3; maybe TRBD2 (5 bases). Germline assignment: CDR1 ENHRY and CDR2 SYGVKD. This CDR3 comprises 18 residues. The V gene lost 2 bases and the J gene lost 1 base, with 19 bases spanning the gap. The CDR3 coding sequence is TGTGCCATCAGTGAGCCAAAACGACTAACAATTCGCACAGATACGCAGTATTTT. This sequence encodes CAISEPKRLTIRTDTQYF.

This chain uses TRBV9 with TRBJ2-5; 10 bases align to TRBD1. J was trimmed by 1 base and V by 1 base; bases with no gene match: 16. This CDR3 has 20 residues. Looked up from germline, CDR1 is SGDLS and CDR2 is YYNGEE. The CDR3 region is CASSVSPGTGDWGPQETQYF. The CDR3, as DNA: TGTGCCAGCAGCGTATCCCCCGGGACAGGGGATTGGGGACCCCAAGAGACCCAGTACTTC.

The rearrangement links TRBV30 to TRBJ2-7; D perhaps matches TRBD1 (6 bases). Germline values: CDR1 GTSNPN, CDR2 SVGIG (reference sequence). V lost 8 bases and J lost 2, with 13 bases in between. The CDR3 loop spans 12 amino acids. The chain's CDR3 is CAGGSGAYEQYF. Here the CDR3 DNA reads TGTGCCGGAGGCTCAGGGGCCTACGAGCAGTACTTC.

A note on this clone: The same CDR3 can be traced to other DNA sequences in this sample. The chain has TRBV4-1 and TRBJ1-2; D uncertain. Trimming pared 1 base from V and 3 bases from J, leaving 9 bases between. The length of the CDR3 is 14 residues. Germline values: CDR1 MGHRA, CDR2 YSYEKL. The CDR3 spells CASSQGTGDYGYTF. CDR3 bases: TGCGCCAGCAGCCAAGGAACCGGGGACTATGGCTACACCTTC.

The chain employs TRBV25-1 and TRBJ2-1; D is undetermined. Trimming shortened V by 1 base and J by 1 base, and 11 bases separated the two germline ends. Germline-derived CDR1 and CDR2 are MGHDK and SYGVNS. The CDR3 runs to 16 residues. CDR3 sequence (DNA): TGTGCCAGCAGTGAATCGAACGTGCCATCCTACAATGAGCAGTTCTTC. Protein product: CASSESNVPSYNEQFF.

The genes are TRBV28 and TRBJ2-1; TRBD2 matches at 8 bases. Germline assignment: CDR1 MDHEN and CDR2 SYDVKM. The ends lost 8 bases at V and 2 bases at J; junction bases unmatched: 11. The CDR3 totals 16 residues. CDR3 loop: CASRGSGGMPYNEQFF. The CDR3 region has the DNA TGTGCCAGCCGCGGCAGCGGGGGTATGCCCTACAATGAGCAGTTCTTC.

As for this clone: This sample also contains other DNA sequences that code for the same CDR3. V and J are TRBV2 and TRBJ2-1; the D is unclear. This CDR3 contains 11 residues. Germline CDR1 is SNHLY and CDR2 is FYNNEI. Trimming pared 4 bases from V and 7 bases from J, leaving 5 bases between. CDR3 in amino acids: CASSVGNEQFF. CDR3 bases: TGTGCCAGCAGTGTCGGGAATGAGCAGTTCTTC.